What follows are 3 T cell receptor beta chains derived from one specimen sequenced in a study of shared clonotypes between healthy human individuals. The repertoire was sequenced with immunoSEQ multiplex PCR; TCRdb's copy has only in-frame clones and lacks some. Of roughly 2.2 million clones in the sample, approximately 95% were seen once. Sequencing was performed on naive CD4+ T cells from PBMCs. Subset denoted: CD45RA+ positively selected. The receptors stem from a man between 18 and 35 years old in good health. Some clones in this sample may be carry-over from other donors' samples.

To note about this clone: Other nucleotide sequences in the sample specify the same CDR3. This rearrangement joins TRBV5-4 to TRBJ2-1; no definite D call. The CDR3 is 12 amino acids. The V gene lost 1 base and the J gene lost 8 bases, with 7 bases spanning the gap. CDR1 is SGHNT and CDR2 is YYREEE in the germline V gene (reference sequence). The CDR3 DNA reads as TGTGCCAGCAGCTTGAGAGGAGATGAGCAGTTCTTC. Its protein is CASSLRGDEQFF.

In this sample, this clone turned up once. The rearrangement joins TRBV7-3 to TRBJ2-3; 8 bases are a match to TRBD2. With V trimmed by 5 bases and J by 2 bases, 6 bases remained unmatched. The CDR3 extends over 15 amino acids. Germline-derived CDR1 and CDR2 are SGHTA and FQGTGA. The CDR3, as DNA: TGTGCCAGCAGCCCCGGGCGGGAGGCCACAGATACGCAGTATTTT. Amino acids: CASSPGREATDTQYF. The full variable domain, its missing parts supplied by reference TRBV7-3 and TRBJ2-3, is GAGVSQTPSNKVTEKGKYVELRCDPISGHTALYWYRQSLGQGPEFLIYFQGTGAADDSGLPNDRFFAVRPEGSVSTLKIQRTERGDSAVYLCASSPGREATDTQYFGPGTRLTVL.

A remark on this clone: This CDR3 is also generated by other DNA sequences in the sample. This sequence joins TRBV5-1 and TRBJ2-2; D is perhaps TRBD1 or TRBD2 (5 bases each). V gave up 3 bases and J gave up 7 bases, with 13 bases separating them. The CDR3 is 14 residues long. From germline, CDR1 is SGHRS and CDR2 YFSETQ. For the CDR3, the DNA is TGCGCCAGCAGCTCGACCGGGACCGTCGGGGAGCTGTTTTTT. This codes for CASSSTGTVGELFF. Drawing the rest from reference TRBV5-1 and TRBJ2-2, the complete variable domain is KAGVTQTPRYLIKTRGQQVTLSCSPISGHRSVSWYQQTPGQGLQFLFEYFSETQRNKGNFPGRFSGRQFSNSRSEMNVSTLELGDSALYLCASSSTGTVGELFFGEGSRLTVL.